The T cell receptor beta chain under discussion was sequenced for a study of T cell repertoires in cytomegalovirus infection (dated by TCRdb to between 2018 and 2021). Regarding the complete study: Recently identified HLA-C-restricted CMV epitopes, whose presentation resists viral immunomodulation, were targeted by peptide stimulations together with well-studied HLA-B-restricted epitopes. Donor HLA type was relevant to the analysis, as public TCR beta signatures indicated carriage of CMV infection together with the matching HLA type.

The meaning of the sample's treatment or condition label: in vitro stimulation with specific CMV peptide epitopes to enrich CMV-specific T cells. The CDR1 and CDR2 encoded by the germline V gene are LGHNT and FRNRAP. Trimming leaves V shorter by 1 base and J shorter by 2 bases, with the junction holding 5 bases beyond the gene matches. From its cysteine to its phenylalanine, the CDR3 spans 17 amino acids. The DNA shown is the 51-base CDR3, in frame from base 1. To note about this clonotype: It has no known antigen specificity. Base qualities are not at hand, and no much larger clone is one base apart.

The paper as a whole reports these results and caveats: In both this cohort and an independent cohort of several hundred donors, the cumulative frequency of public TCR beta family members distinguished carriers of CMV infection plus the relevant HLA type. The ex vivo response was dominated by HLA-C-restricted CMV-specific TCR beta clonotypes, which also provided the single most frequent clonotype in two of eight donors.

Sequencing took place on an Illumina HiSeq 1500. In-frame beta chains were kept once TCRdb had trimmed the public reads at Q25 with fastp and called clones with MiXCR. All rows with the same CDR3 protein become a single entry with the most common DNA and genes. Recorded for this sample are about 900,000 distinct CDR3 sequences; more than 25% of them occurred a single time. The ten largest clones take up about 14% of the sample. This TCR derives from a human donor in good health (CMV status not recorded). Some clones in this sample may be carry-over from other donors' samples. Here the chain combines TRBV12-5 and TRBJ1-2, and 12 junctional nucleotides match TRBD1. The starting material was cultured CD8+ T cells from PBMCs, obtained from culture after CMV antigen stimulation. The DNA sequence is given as TGTGCTAGTGGTTTGGCCGGGACAGGGGGCGAAAACTATGGCTACACCTTC. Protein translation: CASGLAGTGGENYGYTF.